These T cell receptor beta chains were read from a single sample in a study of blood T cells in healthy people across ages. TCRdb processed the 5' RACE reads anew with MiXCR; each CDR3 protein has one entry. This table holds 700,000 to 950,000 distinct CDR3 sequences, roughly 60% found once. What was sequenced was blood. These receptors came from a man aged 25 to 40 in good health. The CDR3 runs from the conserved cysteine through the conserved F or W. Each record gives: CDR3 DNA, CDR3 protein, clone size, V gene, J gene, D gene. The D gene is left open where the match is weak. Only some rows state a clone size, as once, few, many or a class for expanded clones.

TGTGCCAGCAGCCCAGGGGGGCTAGCGGGGCCCACAGATACGCAGTATTTT	CASSPGGLAGPTDTQYF	NA	TRBV9	TRBJ2-3	TRBD2
TGTGCCAGCAGCTTGGTGCCCGTTCAGGAGACCCAGTACTTC	CASSLVPVQETQYF	NA	TRBV5-5	TRBJ2-5	NA
TGTGCCAGCAGGCCTCTAGCGGGCATTACCGGGGAGCTGTTTTTT	CASRPLAGITGELFF	once	TRBV7-2	TRBJ2-2	TRBD2
TGCGCCAGCAGCCTGTATGAGGGGGGCTTCTACGAGCAGTACTTC	CASSLYEGGFYEQYF	NA	TRBV5-1	TRBJ2-7	NA
TGTGCCAGTAGTGGGAACCCGGGATTCGACAAAAACATTCAGTACTTC	CASSGNPGFDKNIQYF	few	TRBV19	TRBJ2-4	NA
TGCAGTGCTACTAGAGACGAATGGTCGGTTGGTCGCGAGCAGTACTTC	CSATRDEWSVGREQYF	many	TRBV20-1	TRBJ2-7	NA
TGCAGTGCGATAGCGGGGCAGTGGAATGAGCAGTTCTTC	CSAIAGQWNEQFF	NA	TRBV20-1	TRBJ2-1	TRBD2
TGCGCCTGCAGCTTGGGCGGGGGGCGCGGCTATGGCTACACCTTC	CACSLGGGRGYGYTF	NA	TRBV5-1	TRBJ1-2	NA
TGCGCCAGCAGCTTGGGGTTTAGCGGTAATCCCTCCAATGAGCAGTTCTTC	CASSLGFSGNPSNEQFF	NA	TRBV5-1	TRBJ2-1	NA
TGTGCCAGCAGCTTCCGCGGCGAAAACATTCAGTACTTC	CASSFRGENIQYF	NA	TRBV7-2	TRBJ2-4	NA
TGTGCCAGCAGTTTAGGGGGGACAGGGGAGGGCAACGTCCTGACTTTC	CASSLGGTGEGNVLTF	NA	TRBV12-3/TRBV12-4	TRBJ2-6	TRBD1
TGCAGCGTTGATGGGGAAAGAGGACAGGCTTTCTTT	CSVDGERGQAFF	NA	TRBV29-1	TRBJ1-1	NA
TGTGCCAGCAGCTTAGCGGGTACGCCGGACACAGATACGCAGTATTTT	CASSLAGTPDTDTQYF	NA	TRBV7-2	TRBJ2-3	NA
TGCAGTGCCTACAGGGAGGTGACCCAGTACTTC	CSAYREVTQYF	NA	TRBV20-1	TRBJ2-5	NA
TGTGCCAGCAGCTTAGATTCCCGACCAGCGAATGAGCAGTACTTC	CASSLDSRPANEQYF	NA	TRBV7-9	TRBJ2-7	NA
TGTGCCAGTAGGGGTGACGGGGCCTATAATGAGCAGTTCTTC	CASRGDGAYNEQFF	NA	TRBV19	TRBJ2-1	NA
TGCAGTGCTAGGGGGCGGATGAACACTGAAGCTTTCTTT	CSARGRMNTEAFF	NA	TRBV20-1	TRBJ1-1	NA
TGCGCCAGCAGCCTCGCGGGGGGAGTCCCTGAAGCTTTCTTT	CASSLAGGVPEAFF	NA	TRBV5-1	TRBJ1-1	NA
TGTGCCAGCAGCCCCGGGACTTTGTCGTCCAATGAGCAGTTCTTC	CASSPGTLSSNEQFF	NA	TRBV3-1	TRBJ2-1	NA
TGTGCCAGCAGGACCGACTCCTACGAGCAGTACTTC	CASRTDSYEQYF	many	TRBV6-2/TRBV6-3	TRBJ2-7	NA
TGTGCCAGCAGCTCAGGGACTAGCTACGAGCAGTACTTC	CASSSGTSYEQYF	many	TRBV7-2	TRBJ2-7	TRBD2
TGTGCCAGCACCGGACAGGGGAACAACTATGGCTACACCTTC	CASTGQGNNYGYTF	NA	TRBV5-5	TRBJ1-2	TRBD1
TGTGCCAGCAGTGAACAGGCGGGGCCCACAGATACGCAGTATTTT	CASSEQAGPTDTQYF	NA	TRBV6-1	TRBJ2-3	NA
TGCAGCGTTGAAATCCAGGCATACAATGAGCAGTTCTTC	CSVEIQAYNEQFF	NA	TRBV29-1	TRBJ2-1	NA
TGTGCCAGCAGTTACTTGGCCAACGTCCTGACTTTC	CASSYLANVLTF	many	TRBV12-3/TRBV12-4	TRBJ2-6	NA
TGCAGTGCTAGCCAACAGGGTAGAGAGCAGTTGTTC	CSASQQGREQLF	once	TRBV20-1	TRBJ2-1	NA
TGTGCCAGCAGCCAAGAAGGGCTAGGTAGGCGTGAGACCCAGTACTTC	CASSQEGLGRRETQYF	NA	TRBV4-2	TRBJ2-5	NA
TGTGCCAGCAGCCCTGGGGACAGGGACCTGAATGAGCAGTTCTTC	CASSPGDRDLNEQFF	NA	TRBV9	TRBJ2-1	TRBD1
TGTGCCAGCAGGGCGGGAGTAAGGGAGACCCAGTACTTC	CASRAGVRETQYF	NA	TRBV2	TRBJ2-5	TRBD2
TGTGCCAGCAGTCCGCACCAGACAGGGAACACTGAAGCTTTCTTT	CASSPHQTGNTEAFF	NA	TRBV27	TRBJ1-1	NA
TGTGCCTGGGGCCCCATCGGGAAGGAGACCCAGTACTTC	CAWGPIGKETQYF	NA	TRBV30	TRBJ2-5	NA
TGTGCCAGCAGCCCACCGGGGGGGGTCGGCTACACCTTC	CASSPPGGVGYTF	once	TRBV7-2	TRBJ1-2	NA
TGTGCCAGCAGCAGAAGCCCGTCTTCGGAGCCCCAGCATTTT	CASSRSPSSEPQHF	NA	TRBV7-2	TRBJ1-5	NA
TGCAGTGCTAGAGAAAGGACTTTTTCGGGCGGGCAGTTCTTC	CSARERTFSGGQFF	few	TRBV20-1	TRBJ2-1	NA
TGTGCCAGTAGTTATGACTGGCTGGGCTACACCTTC	CASSYDWLGYTF	few	TRBV19	TRBJ1-2	NA
TGCGCCAGCAGCTTGGCGTCCCAGACAGATCCCTCTGGGGCCAACGTCCTGACTTTC	CASSLASQTDPSGANVLTF	NA	TRBV5-1	TRBJ2-6	NA
TGTGCCAGCAGCTTATTGGGCACCACTGAAGCTTTCTTT	CASSLLGTTEAFF	NA	TRBV11-3	TRBJ1-1	NA
TGTGCCAGCAGTTATGCGGCTTTACTAGCGTCCTACGAGCAGTACTTC	CASSYAALLASYEQYF	NA	TRBV6-2/TRBV6-3	TRBJ2-7	TRBD2
TGTGCCAGCAGCTTAAATCTGGTATCCTACGAGCAGTACTTC	CASSLNLVSYEQYF	few	TRBV7-2	TRBJ2-7	NA
TGTGCCAGCAGATATCCAGGGACACCCCTCCACTTT	CASRYPGTPLHF	NA	TRBV6-5	TRBJ1-6	NA